The rows below give T cell receptor beta chains drawn from one sample of a study of blood T cell repertoires in COVID-19. Repertoires were generated with immunoSEQ multiplex PCR, while TCRdb's copy carries only in-frame clones and drops some. The sample holds approximately 53,000 clones, approximately 80% seen once. Sequencing was done on a sample of peripheral blood. The origin of the receptors is a woman older than 75 with COVID-19, enrolled during active disease. Both conserved end residues are part of each CDR3. The order of the fields is J gene, clone size, D gene, V gene, CDR3 protein, CDR3 DNA. The D gene is left open where the match is weak. Clone size is shown for a subset of rows, as once, few, many or a class of expanded clone.

>TRBJ2-6|.|.|TRBV7-3
CASSLGWGDPGSGANVLTF
TGTGCCAGCAGCTTAGGTTGGGGGGACCCGGGGTCTGGGGCCAACGTCCTGACTTTC
>TRBJ2-7|.|.|TRBV6-5
CASSRTYYEQYF
TGTGCCAGCAGCCGGACATACTACGAGCAGTACTTC
>TRBJ1-5|.|TRBD1|TRBV18
CASSRDRENQPQHF
TGTGCCAGCTCCCGTGACAGGGAGAATCAGCCCCAGCATTTT
>TRBJ2-7|.|.|TRBV7-8
CASSLMVSSYEQYF
TGTGCCAGCAGCTTAATGGTTAGCTCCTACGAGCAGTACTTC
>TRBJ1-5|few|.|TRBV19
CASSIGPRTGNQPQHF
TGTGCCAGTAGTATCGGTCCAAGGACAGGCAATCAGCCCCAGCATTTT
>TRBJ1-1|.|TRBD1|TRBV18
CASSPTGQPQYTEAFF
TGTGCCAGCTCACCGACGGGACAGCCCCAGTACACTGAAGCTTTCTTT
>TRBJ1-2|.|.|TRBV2
CAWFRGLQANYGYTF
TGTGCCTGGTTTAGGGGTCTCCAGGCTAACTATGGCTACACCTTC
>TRBJ1-1|.|.|TRBV6-1
CASSEIGLNTEAFF
TGTGCCAGCAGTGAAATTGGGCTGAACACTGAAGCTTTCTTT
>TRBJ2-1|.|.|TRBV7-9
CASRKSSTLSYNEQFF
TGTGCCAGCAGGAAATCCTCTACTCTCTCCTACAATGAGCAGTTCTTC
>TRBJ2-1|.|TRBD2|TRBV15
CATSKASGRNNEQFF
TGTGCCACCAGCAAAGCTAGCGGGAGGAACAATGAGCAGTTCTTC
>TRBJ2-1|.|.|TRBV6-5
CASSYSPGAGNEQFF
TGTGCCAGCAGTTACTCGCCGGGAGCCGGCAATGAGCAGTTCTTC
>TRBJ1-2|once|.|TRBV19
CASSLSPVAGYGYTF
TGTGCCAGTAGCCTATCCCCGGTGGCAGGCTATGGCTACACCTTC
>TRBJ2-5|.|.|TRBV18
CASSHADRGWQETQYF
TGTGCCAGCTCACACGCCGACAGAGGTTGGCAAGAGACCCAGTACTTC
>TRBJ2-5|.|.|TRBV14
CASSQGGGETQYF
TGTGCCAGCAGCCAAGGAGGAGGAGAGACCCAGTACTTC
>TRBJ2-3|.|TRBD2|TRBV2
CASRRGGGRAGTDTQYF
TGTGCCAGCAGGAGGGGAGGCGGGAGGGCCGGGACAGATACGCAGTATTTT
>TRBJ2-7|.|.|TRBV20-1
CSASRRGQPPYEQYF
TGCAGTGCTAGTCGGAGGGGACAGCCCCCCTACGAGCAGTACTTC
>TRBJ1-2|.|TRBD1|TRBV4-1
CASSQSPGQFYGYTF
TGCGCCAGCAGCCAAAGCCCGGGACAGTTCTATGGCTACACCTTC
>TRBJ2-2|.|TRBD2|TRBV2
CASGLAGRAGELFF
TGTGCCAGCGGACTAGCGGGACGGGCCGGGGAGCTGTTTTTT
>TRBJ1-2|medium-sized|TRBD1|TRBV18
CASSPRYGTGNNYGYTF
TGTGCCAGCTCACCACGTTACGGGACAGGAAATAACTATGGCTACACCTTC
>TRBJ2-7|.|TRBD1|TRBV29-1
CSVEGDSTYEQYF
TGCAGCGTTGAAGGGGACAGCACCTACGAGCAGTACTTC
>TRBJ2-7|.|.|TRBV5-1
CASSLAVAAAREQYF
TGCGCCAGCAGCTTGGCCGTAGCGGCTGCTAGGGAGCAGTACTTC
>TRBJ2-1|.|TRBD2|TRBV7-2
CASSLRGLTPISYNEQFF
TGTGCCAGCAGCTTAAGGGGACTAACCCCCATCTCCTACAATGAGCAGTTCTTC
>TRBJ2-3|.|TRBD2|TRBV9
CASSPNRGLGTDTQYF
TGTGCCAGCAGCCCCAATCGGGGACTAGGCACAGATACGCAGTATTTT